This T cell receptor (beta chain) comes out of a study of shared clonotypes between healthy human individuals. Terminally differentiated effector memory CD45RA+ cells were excluded from the naive CD8 cells, which were CD45RO-negative and positively selected for CCR7. Recent acute infections and vaccinations were absent in the healthy HIV-negative adult donors. Method: immunoSEQ multiplex PCR; TCRdb's copy keeps in-frame clones and lacks some. The sample shows around 2.1 million clones, about 93% of them seen only once. The material sequenced was naive CD8+ T cells from PBMCs. The TCR sequence derives from a young man in good health. Some clones in this sample may be carry-over from other donors' samples.

The CDR3 nucleotides read TGTGCCAGCAGTTACTCAGGGGGAGGGCCAGATACGCAGTATTTT. This encodes CASSYSGGGPDTQYF. The rearrangement uses TRBV6-6 and TRBJ2-3, with a tentative D call TRBD2 (7 bases). Germline CDR1 MNHNY, CDR2 SVGAGI (reference sequence). The CDR3 contains 15 residues. Trimming cost V 0 bases and J 4 bases, with 11 bases left between them.